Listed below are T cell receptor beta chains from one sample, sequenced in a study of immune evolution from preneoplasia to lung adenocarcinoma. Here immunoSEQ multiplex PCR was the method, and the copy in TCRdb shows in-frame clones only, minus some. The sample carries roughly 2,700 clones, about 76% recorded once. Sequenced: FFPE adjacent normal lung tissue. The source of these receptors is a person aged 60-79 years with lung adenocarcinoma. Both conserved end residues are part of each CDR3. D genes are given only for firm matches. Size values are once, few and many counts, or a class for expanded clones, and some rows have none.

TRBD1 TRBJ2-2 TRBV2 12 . TGTGCCAGCTTCCAGGGGGCAGGGGAGCTGTTTTTT CASFQGAGELFF
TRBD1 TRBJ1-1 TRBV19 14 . TGTGCCAGTAGGGGATTGACAGGGGGAACTGAAGCTTTCTTT CASRGLTGGTEAFF
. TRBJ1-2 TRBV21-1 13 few TGTGCCAGCAGCAGACGGACTAACTATGGCTACACCTTC CASSRRTNYGYTF
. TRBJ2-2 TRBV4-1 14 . TGCGCCAGCAGCCAAGATTGGGCCACCGGGGAGCTGTTTTTT CASSQDWATGELFF
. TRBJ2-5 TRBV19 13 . TGTGCCGCCAGTGAGGGGATAGGCGAGACCCAGTACTTC CAASEGIGETQYF
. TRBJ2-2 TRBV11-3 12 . TGTGCCAGCAGCTTCGACACCGGGGAGCTGTTTTTT CASSFDTGELFF
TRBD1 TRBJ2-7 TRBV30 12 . TGTGCCTGGAGTGGACAGGGCCCCGAGCAGTACTTC CAWSGQGPEQYF
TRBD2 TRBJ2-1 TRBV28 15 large TGTGCCAGCAGTTCGGGACTAACCGACGTCAATGAGCAGTTCTTC CASSSGLTDVNEQFF
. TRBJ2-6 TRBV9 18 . TGTGCCAGCAGCGTAGGGGGAAGTATCGGCTCTGGGGCCAACGTCCTGACTTTC CASSVGGSIGSGANVLTF
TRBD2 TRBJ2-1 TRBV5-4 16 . TGTGCCAGCAGCTTGGGTAGCGGGGGCGTTTACAATGAGCAGTTCTTC CASSLGSGGVYNEQFF